This passage covers 2 T cell receptor beta chains from one sample sequenced in a study of cytomegalovirus exposure and HLA in healthy donors. Primers included in the PCR were 60 Vbeta and 13 Jbeta primers. Measured with immunoSEQ multiplex PCR; TCRdb has only the in-frame clones, and not every one. Of about 210,000 clones listed, around 83% are singletons. Sequenced sample: PBMCs. Receptor source: a woman aged 45-65 years in good health and CMV-seropositive.

This chain links TRBV7-9 with TRBJ1-2; D is uncertain. Trimming stripped 3 bases from V and 3 bases from J, with 11 bases between. Germline CDR1 is SEHNR and CDR2 is FQNEAQ (reference sequence). The CDR3 is 14 amino acids. The CDR3, as DNA: TGTGCCAGCAGCTTCGGCAGGAATGACTATGGCTACACCTTC. Protein: CASSFGRNDYGYTF.

The gene calls are TRBV10-3 and TRBJ2-1, with 12 bases matching TRBD2. The germline CDR1 and CDR2 sequences are ENHRY and SYGVKD. The J segment lost 6 bases and the V segment lost 10 bases, leaving 4 bases of the junction unmatched. This CDR3 contains 13 residues. Written as DNA, the CDR3 is TGTGCCACACTAGCGGGGGGACCCAATGAGCAGTTCTTC. The encoded protein is CATLAGGPNEQFF.